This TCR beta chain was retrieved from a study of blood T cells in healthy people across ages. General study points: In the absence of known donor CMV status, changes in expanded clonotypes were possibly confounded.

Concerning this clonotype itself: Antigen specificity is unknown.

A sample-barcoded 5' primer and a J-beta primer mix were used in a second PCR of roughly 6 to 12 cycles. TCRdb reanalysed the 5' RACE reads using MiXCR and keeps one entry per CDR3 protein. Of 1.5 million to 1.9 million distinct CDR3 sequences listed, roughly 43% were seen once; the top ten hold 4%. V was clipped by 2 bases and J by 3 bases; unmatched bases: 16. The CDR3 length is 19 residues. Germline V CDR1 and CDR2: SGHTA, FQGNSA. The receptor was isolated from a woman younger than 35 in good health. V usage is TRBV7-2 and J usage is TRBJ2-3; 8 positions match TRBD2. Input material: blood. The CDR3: CASSLSATGGAVFTDTQYF. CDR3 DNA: TGTGCCAGCAGCTTAAGCGCTACCGGGGGGGCCGTGTTTACAGATACGCAGTATTTT.